This is a list of T cell receptor beta chains from one sample in a study of blood T cell repertoires in COVID-19. Only in-frame clones appear in the TCRdb table, and some are missing; sequencing was by immunoSEQ multiplex PCR. The sample holds 650,000 to 800,000 clones, 85% to 90% seen once. Sequencing was performed on peripheral blood. The receptors come from a woman in her late teens or twenties with acute or convalescent COVID-19. CDR3s include the opening cysteine and the closing phenylalanine or tryptophan. The D gene is left open where the match is weak. Some rows mark clone size as missing; the rest say once, few, many or name a class of expanded clone.

clone_size	j_call	v_call	d_call	cdr3_aa	cdr3_nt
few	TRBJ1-3	TRBV29-1	TRBD1	CSVGDRGHGNTIYF	TGCAGCGTTGGGGACAGGGGGCATGGAAACACCATATATTTT
-	TRBJ2-5	TRBV2	TRBD1	CARAPGTDQETQYF	TGTGCCAGGGCACCTGGGACAGACCAAGAGACCCAGTACTTC
once	TRBJ2-3	TRBV18	-	CASSPGLEVTDTQYF	TGTGCCAGCTCCCCGGGACTGGAGGTCACAGATACGCAGTATTTT
-	TRBJ1-3	TRBV5-1	-	CASSTGRASGNTIYF	TGCGCCAGCAGCACGGGCAGGGCCTCCGGAAACACCATATATTTT
-	TRBJ1-2	TRBV3-1/TRBV3-2	TRBD1	CASSQPGPGRGPYGYTF	TGTGCCAGCAGCCAACCAGGGCCCGGTAGGGGGCCCTATGGCTACACCTTC
-	TRBJ1-1	TRBV7-3	TRBD1	CASSPGQMNTEAFF	TGTGCCAGCAGCCCGGGACAGATGAACACTGAAGCTTTCTTT
-	TRBJ1-5	TRBV5-1	-	CASSPQGGTNQPQHF	TGCGCCAGCAGCCCGCAGGGAGGGACCAATCAGCCCCAGCATTTT
-	TRBJ2-5	TRBV6-2/TRBV6-3	-	CASSYESGQETQYF	TGTGCCAGCAGTTACGAGTCGGGCCAAGAGACCCAGTACTTC
-	TRBJ2-6	TRBV6-5	-	CASSRQYSLDVLTF	TGTGCCAGCAGTCGACAGTACTCGCTGGACGTCCTGACTTTC
-	TRBJ1-4	TRBV11-2	TRBD1	CASTPRRQGSFGGEKLFF	TGTGCCAGCACCCCTCGCAGACAGGGGAGCTTTGGAGGAGAAAAACTGTTTTTT
-	TRBJ2-2	TRBV9	-	CASSALHGELFF	TGTGCCAGCAGCGCCTTACACGGGGAGCTGTTTTTT
-	TRBJ1-2	TRBV29-1	-	CSVGQPYGYTF	TGCAGCGTCGGACAGCCCTATGGCTACACCTTC
few	TRBJ1-6	TRBV6-5	-	CASRPDLWQGSPLHF	TGTGCCAGCAGGCCCGACCTTTGGCAGGGTTCACCCCTCCACTTT